The 18 T cell receptor beta chains listed next were all sequenced from one sample in a study of T cells after yellow fever vaccination. Each CDR3 protein gets one entry after TCRdb re-called the 5' RACE reads with MiXCR. In the table there are 70,000 or so distinct CDR3 sequences, around 7% of which are singletons. The source material was CD8+ T cells sorted from PBMCs, sampled 9 to 10 days after the first yellow fever vaccination. These TCRs come from a young man who received the YFV17D yellow fever vaccine.

Many counts were recorded for this clonotype. The CDR3 coding sequence is TGTGCCAGCAGTTACTTATCCAGCGGGGGCTTGGAGACCCAGTACTTC. This translates into CASSYLSSGGLETQYF. The V and J genes are TRBV6-5 and TRBJ2-5; 8 bases map to TRBD2. CDR1 is MNHEY, CDR2 SVGAGI, per germline. J was trimmed by 5 bases and V by 1 base; bases with no gene match: 9. The CDR3 spans 16 residues.

This clonotype was seen a few times. The rearrangement links TRBV19 to TRBJ1-1; D is unresolved. There are 15 residues in the CDR3. V dropped 3 bases and J dropped 1 base, with 12 bases sitting between them. Germline values: CDR1 LNHDA, CDR2 SQIVND (reference sequence). CDR3 nucleotide sequence: TGTGCCAGTAGTATTCCCCAGGAGCAGAACACTGAAGCTTTCTTT. Its protein product is CASSIPQEQNTEAFF.

This clonotype was picked up a small number of times. The rearrangement joins TRBV7-6 to TRBJ2-3; D is undetermined. V was pared by 1 base and J by 2 bases, with 7 bases between. The CDR3 length is 14 residues. Germline values: CDR1 SGHVS, CDR2 FNYEAQ. CDR3 coding DNA: TGTGCCAGCAGCTTAGACCCACTCACAGATACGCAGTATTTT. Translation gives CASSLDPLTDTQYF.

About this clonotype itself: This sequence may be a read error, since a much larger clone differs from it by one base. The chain employs TRBV12-3 or TRBV12-4 and TRBJ2-3; 7 nucleotides align to TRBD1. The CDR3 runs 18 residues. The chain's CDR3 is CAISLGYLTGDLGDTQYF. Here the CDR3 DNA reads TGTGCCATCAGTTTAGGCTACTTAACAGGGGACCTCGGAGATACGCAGTATTTT.

Only a few counts were recorded for this clonotype. The chain is built from TRBV24-1 and TRBJ2-1, with unresolved D. The V and J ends lost 5 bases and 6 bases respectively, with 4 bases between them. Germline CDR1 KGHDR, CDR2 SFDVKD. This CDR3 spans 11 amino acids. The CDR3 spells CATSAFNEQFF. In DNA form, the CDR3 reads TGTGCCACCAGTGCCTTCAATGAGCAGTTCTTC.

This clonotype has more than one count but fewer than ten. The chain combines TRBV7-9 with TRBJ1-2; unclear D gene. Trimming stripped 1 base from V and 4 bases from J, with 13 bases between. Germline CDR1 SEHNR, CDR2 FQNEAQ (reference sequence). This CDR3 is built from 15 residues. CDR3 amino acids: CASSLGGAFLYGYTF. The CDR3 region has the DNA TGTGCCAGCAGCTTAGGAGGTGCCTTCCTCTATGGCTACACCTTC.

The chain combines TRBV6-1 with TRBJ2-7; the D is unclear. CDR3 length: 10 amino acids. Germline loops: CDR1 MNHNS, CDR2 SASEGT. V lost 11 bases, J lost 2 bases, and 7 bases lay in between. The CDR3 sequence is CAANTYEQYV. For the CDR3, the DNA is TGTGCCGCCAATACCTACGAGCAGTACGTC.

The chain combines TRBV11-2 with TRBJ2-7, with TRBD1 matching over 8 bases. Germline values: CDR1 SGHAT, CDR2 FQNNGV. V lost 0 bases to trimming and J lost 3 bases; unmatched junction nucleotides: 13. The CDR3 extends over 18 amino acids. The CDR3 DNA reads TGTGCCAGCAGCTTAGACAGGGGGCGATTGAGCAGGGTCTACGAGCAGTACTTC. The encoded protein is CASSLDRGRLSRVYEQYF.

This clonotype came up many times. The chain is built from TRBV7-8 and TRBJ2-3; 8 nucleotides match TRBD2. V shed 5 bases, J shed 2 bases, and the junction held 6 bases outside the gene matches. The CDR3 runs 15 residues. From germline, CDR1 is SGHVS and CDR2 FQNEAQ. CDR3 amino acids: CASSPGLANTDTQYF. As DNA, the CDR3 is TGTGCCAGCAGCCCCGGACTAGCTAACACAGATACGCAGTATTTT.

The sample holds many counts of this clonotype. The chain employs TRBV12-3 or TRBV12-4 and TRBJ2-7, with D unclear. Trimming took 1 base from V and 2 from J, leaving 3 bases between them. This CDR3 region has 12 residues. The CDR3 coding sequence is TGTGCCAGCAGTTTAGACCCCTACGAGCAGTACTTC. Residues: CASSLDPYEQYF.

This clonotype was counted ten times or more. This chain uses TRBV6-4 with TRBJ2-2; D is perhaps TRBD1 (5 bases). V lost 3 bases and J 3 bases, leaving 5 bases between the germline ends. The CDR3 contains 13 residues. Looked up from germline, CDR1 is MRHNA and CDR2 is SNTAGT. CDR3 residues: CASSEGDTGELFF. The CDR3 nucleotides read TGTGCCAGCAGTGAAGGGGACACCGGGGAGCTGTTTTTT.

This clonotype came up many times. This sequence joins TRBV23-1 and TRBJ2-1, with TRBD1 matching over 7 bases. TRBV23-1 is labeled an ORF, and its function is uncertain. Losses at the gene ends were 8 bases for V and 4 bases for J; bases not matched to a gene: 8. This CDR3 is built from 14 residues. CDR3 amino acids: CASPGTALYNEQFF. CDR3 DNA sequence: TGCGCCAGCCCCGGGACAGCTTTATACAATGAGCAGTTCTTC.

This clonotype is labeled medium-sized. V and J are TRBV2 and TRBJ2-7; D not certain. Germline CDR1 and CDR2: SNHLY and FYNNEI. Trimming left V 2 bases short and J 0 bases short, with 8 bases between. The CDR3 covers 14 residues. DNA of the CDR3: TGTGCCAGCAGTGAACGGACGAGCTCCTACGAGCAGTACTTC. This codes for CASSERTSSYEQYF. Combining the CDR3 with reference TRBV2 and TRBJ2-7 gives the whole variable domain EPEVTQTPSHQVTQMGQEVILRCVPISNHLYFYWYRQILGQKVEFLVSFYNNEISEKSEIFDDQFSVERPDGSNFTLKIRSTKLEDSAMYFCASSERTSSYEQYFGPGTRLTVT.

The chain employs TRBV12-5 and TRBJ2-7; D gene uncertain. The ends were cut back, 3 bases at V and 2 bases at J, with 11 bases in the middle. The CDR3 spans 14 residues. Germline CDR1 LGHNT, CDR2 FRNRAP. CDR3 in DNA: TGTGCTAGTGGTTTTGGGCAGCTACCCTACGAGCAGTACTTC. It is translated as CASGFGQLPYEQYF.

This clonotype was seen repeatedly, ten times or more. The chain employs TRBV20-1 and TRBJ1-1, with D perhaps matching TRBD1 (5 bases). CDR3 size: 14 residues. The germline V and J ends were trimmed by 3 bases and 4 bases, with 15 bases remaining between them. The V gene's germline CDR1 is DFQATT and CDR2 SNEGSKA (reference sequence). The CDR3 DNA reads TGCAGTGCTAGCTTGACAGTCCTCGGCACTGAAGCTTTCTTT. Amino acid sequence: CSASLTVLGTEAFF.

Ten or more counts support this clonotype. The chain joins TRBV5-1 to TRBJ2-2, with 9 bases identical to TRBD1. With V trimmed by 4 bases and J by 0 bases, 4 bases remained unmatched. Germline CDR1 SGHRS, CDR2 YFSETQ. This CDR3 spans 16 amino acids. CDR3 region: CASSPWDRANTGELFF. CDR3 nucleotides: TGCGCCAGCAGCCCCTGGGACAGGGCGAACACCGGGGAGCTGTTTTTT.

In regard to this clonotype: One end of the junction does not line up with germline, which may come from a read error. This chain uses TRBV12-3 or TRBV12-4 with TRBJ2-1, with 8 bases fitting TRBD1. The CDR3 has 14 residues. Here the CDR3 DNA reads TGTGCCAGCATTATATTAGGCGACCCGGGACAGGAGAACTTC. As protein: CASIILGDPGQENF.

This clonotype came up many times. The rearrangement joins TRBV12-5 to TRBJ2-1; 11 nucleotides line up with TRBD1. V lost 6 bases and J lost 5; bases outside the gene matches: 9. The CDR3 sequence is 16 residues long. The germline V gene has CDR1 LGHNT and CDR2 FRNRAP. CDR3 in DNA: TGTGCTAGTGGCCGGACCGGGACAGGGGGAAACAATGAGCAGTTCTTC. Residues: CASGRTGTGGNNEQFF.